One and the same sample provided the 10 T cell receptor beta chains below, sequenced in a study of T-cell reconstitution after alpha-beta-depleted transplantation in children. Preparation of the TCRbeta library used unique molecular identifiers. MiXCR, applied by TCRdb to the PCR reads, yields one record per CDR3 protein. This repertoire shows 450,000 to 600,000 distinct CDR3 sequences, 10% to 15% found once; its top ten account for 2.2%. The source material was PBMCs, mostly from graft donor cells, sampled 360 days after TCRalphabeta/CD19-depleted stem cell transplant. These receptors were collected from a male patient under 18 who had a stem cell transplant for acute myeloid leukemia, so the T cells may come from the graft donor.

There are a few counts of this clonotype. The chain couples TRBV24-1 to TRBJ2-1, with D unclear. With 3 bases removed from V and 4 bases from J, the gap between germline ends came to 15 bases. Per the germline V gene, CDR1 is KGHDR and CDR2 is SFDVKD. This CDR3 has 16 amino acids. The CDR3 DNA sequence: TGTGCCACCAGTGATAGTGGACCGGCCTTTTACAATGAGCAGTTCTTC. Amino acid sequence: CATSDSGPAFYNEQFF.

This clonotype has at least ten counts. The gene calls are TRBV9 and TRBJ1-5, with unresolved D. The germline V and J ends were trimmed by 3 bases and 9 bases, with 16 bases remaining between them. This CDR3 has 14 amino acids. CDR1 and CDR2 from the germline V gene are SGDLS and YYNGEE. The chain's CDR3 is CASSAEGERWPQHF. As DNA, the CDR3 is TGTGCCAGCAGCGCGGAGGGTGAGAGGTGGCCCCAGCATTTT.

A few counts support this clonotype. The rearrangement uses TRBV25-1 and TRBJ2-5, with 9 positions matching TRBD2. CDR1 is MGHDK and CDR2 is SYGVNS in the germline V gene. V was clipped by 7 bases and J by 4 bases; unmatched bases: 10. The CDR3 has 15 amino acids. CDR3 sequence reads: CASTLSGSVRETQYF. DNA of the CDR3: TGTGCCAGCACTCTTAGCGGGAGTGTTCGAGAGACCCAGTACTTC.

This clonotype appeared a few times. The chain carries TRBV7-9 and TRBJ2-1; perhaps TRBD1 as D (6 bases). Germline V gene lookup returns CDR1 SEHNR and CDR2 FQNEAQ (reference sequence). This CDR3 spans 15 amino acids. Trimming removed 6 bases from V and 2 bases from J, with 14 bases in between. The CDR3 DNA follows: TGTGCCAGCAGAACCTCGGGACAAACCTACAATGAGCAGTTCTTC. Translation: CASRTSGQTYNEQFF.

This clonotype was counted ten times or more. CDR3 DNA: TGTGCCAGCAGCCTATCTAGCGGGTTTTACAATGAGCAGTTCTTC. Protein: CASSLSSGFYNEQFF. The chain carries TRBV28 and TRBJ2-1; 8 nucleotides align to TRBD2. With V trimmed by 6 bases and J by 4 bases, 8 bases remained unmatched. The CDR3 is 15 amino acids. CDR1 and CDR2 (germline): MDHEN, SYDVKM.

This clonotype was picked up a small number of times. V gene TRBV6-2 or TRBV6-3 combines with J gene TRBJ1-2, with D perhaps TRBD1 (5 bases). V gave up 5 bases and J gave up 8 bases, with 9 bases separating them. This CDR3 has 11 amino acids. Germline CDR1 reads MNHEY; CDR2 reads SVGEGT. As DNA, the CDR3 is TGTGCCAGCAGTCGGACATGGGGCTACACCTTC. Translation: CASSRTWGYTF.

DNA of the CDR3: TGTGCCAGCAGCTTACCCCCTAGCCTTCGAACAGATACGCAGTATTTT. It codes for CASSLPPSLRTDTQYF. The V call is TRBV5-4, the J call TRBJ2-3; perhaps TRBD2 as D (5 bases). Looked up from germline, CDR1 is SGHNT and CDR2 is YYREEE (reference sequence). The V end lost 2 bases, the J end lost 3 bases, and 16 bases lay between the germline ends. The CDR3 has 16 amino acids.

The rearrangement uses TRBV5-1 and TRBJ1-1; the D gene is possibly TRBD1 (5 bases). V gave up 0 bases and J gave up 5 bases, with 11 bases separating them. Germline CDR1 and CDR2: SGHRS and YFSETQ. This CDR3 comprises 14 residues. The CDR3 region is CASSLDPGMTEAFF. In nucleotides, the CDR3 is TGCGCCAGCAGCTTGGACCCAGGGATGACTGAAGCTTTCTTT.

At least ten counts were recorded for this clonotype. This chain connects TRBV5-1 to TRBJ2-1, with no clear D. The CDR3 spans 13 residues. Trimming left V 0 bases short and J 7 bases short, with 8 bases between. Germline CDR1 is SGHRS and CDR2 is YFSETQ. The chain's CDR3 is CASSLALGNEQFF. In DNA form, the CDR3 reads TGCGCCAGCAGCTTGGCCCTGGGGAATGAGCAGTTCTTC.

This chain links TRBV29-1 with TRBJ2-6; D may match TRBD1 or TRBD2 (5 bases each). Between the trimmed V and J ends, which lost 6 bases and 1 base, there was a span of 10 bases. CDR3 length equals 14 residues. Germline CDR1 and CDR2: SQVTM and ANQGSEA. CDR3 region: CSVDSGSGANVLTF. The CDR3 bases are TGCAGCGTAGACAGCGGATCTGGGGCCAACGTCCTGACTTTC.